This T cell receptor beta chain was sequenced in a study of shared clonotypes between healthy human individuals. In the case of this clone: Its antigen is undetermined.

Study conclusions and caveats: With several donors compared, roughly 5% of naive CD4 clonotypes were shared.

CDR3 length equals 16 residues. Per the germline V gene, CDR1 is SGHNT and CDR2 is YYREEE (reference sequence). Trimming removed 1 base from V and 5 bases from J; junction bases left unmatched: 8. TCRdb's copy holds only in-frame clones and misses some; the assay was immunoSEQ multiplex PCR. The table includes roughly 1 million clones, around 76% detected once. Sequencing used memory CD4+ T cells sorted from blood. Subset: CD45RA-negative fraction. The genes are TRBV5-4 and TRBJ1-4; 7 bases are a match to TRBD1. This clonotype originated in a man aged 18 to 29 in good health. The CDR3 region has the DNA TGTGCCAGCAGCTTGAAGGTGGGACAGAAGAATGAAAAACTGTTTTTT. Translating gives CASSLKVGQKNEKLFF.